The 21 T cell receptor beta chains given below trace back to one sample, sequenced in a study of cytomegalovirus exposure and HLA in healthy donors (dated by TCRdb to 2017 to 2019). The library came from the immunoSEQ multiplex PCR assay. TCRdb retrieved this table from immuneACCESS and kept in-frame rearrangements only. Not all clones are present; in checked studies, unresolved V genes account for under half, and no reason is known for the remainder. This sample holds about 200,000 clones; around 88% were observed only once. The ten largest clones capture roughly 2.8% of the sample. What was sequenced was PBMCs. The source is a woman aged 18-30 years in good health and CMV-seronegative.

The rearrangement uses TRBV5-1 and TRBJ2-1; a weak D match, TRBD2 (7 bases). The length of the CDR3 is 15 residues. V was shortened by 0 bases and J by 4 bases, with 11 bases between the two germline ends. Looked up from germline, CDR1 is SGHRS and CDR2 is YFSETQ. The CDR3, as DNA: TGCGCCAGCAGCTTGGTCGGGGGGCAGTACAATGAGCAGTTCTTC. Its translation is CASSLVGGQYNEQFF.

V is TRBV6-6 and J is TRBJ2-1; 8 bases fit TRBD2. Per germline, CDR1 MNHNY and CDR2 SVGAGI (reference sequence). V was clipped by 6 bases and J by 2 bases; unmatched bases: 3. This CDR3 contains 14 residues. The CDR3 is CASSLTSAYNEQFF. The CDR3 nucleotides read TGTGCCAGCAGCCTGACTAGCGCCTACAATGAGCAGTTCTTC.

This rearrangement joins TRBV27 to TRBJ2-4, with D possibly matching TRBD2 (5 bases). In germline, CDR1 is MNHEY, CDR2 SMNVEV (reference sequence). This CDR3 is built from 14 residues. Trimming took 5 bases from V and 10 from J, leaving 18 bases between them. CDR3 bases: TGTGCCAGCAGTGAAATTGCGGGCGCGAGAATTCAGTACTTC. Encoded protein: CASSEIAGARIQYF.

The V and J genes are TRBV6-5 and TRBJ1-1; tentatively, D is TRBD1 (5 bases). The V end lost 0 bases, the J end lost 1 base, and 9 bases lay between the germline ends. CDR1 and CDR2 (germline): MNHEY, SVGAGI. This CDR3 has 15 residues. CDR3 residues: CASSYSTTGNTEAFF. The CDR3 coding sequence is TGTGCCAGCAGTTACTCGACAACAGGGAACACTGAAGCTTTCTTT.

The chain employs TRBV7-8 and TRBJ1-2, with unresolved D. Trimming removed 1 base from V and 5 bases from J, with 20 bases in between. The CDR3 consists of 17 residues. Per the germline V gene, CDR1 is SGHVS and CDR2 is FQNEAQ. CDR3 in amino acids: CASSLGVDPRGGYGYTF. CDR3 bases: TGTGCCAGCAGCTTAGGAGTTGACCCCAGAGGCGGGTATGGCTACACCTTC.

The chain joins TRBV2 to TRBJ1-1, with D tentatively TRBD1 (6 bases). V was shortened by 3 bases and J by 3 bases, with 17 bases between the two germline ends. The germline V gene has CDR1 SNHLY and CDR2 FYNNEI. There are 16 residues in the CDR3. CDR3 sequence: CASSDILGQGHTEAFF. CDR3 sequence (DNA): TGTGCCAGCAGTGATATTTTGGGGCAGGGGCACACTGAAGCTTTCTTT.

The rearrangement links TRBV7-9 to TRBJ1-5, with a weak D call TRBD1 (5 bases). CDR1 and CDR2 from the germline V gene are SEHNR and FQNEAQ (reference sequence). The CDR3 sequence is 14 residues long. V lost 1 base and J lost 4, with 8 bases in between. CDR3 in amino acids: CASSLGPGNQPQHF. DNA for the CDR3: TGTGCCAGCAGCTTAGGTCCAGGGAATCAGCCCCAGCATTTT. Drawing the rest from reference TRBV7-9 and TRBJ1-5, the complete variable domain is DTGVSQNPRHKITKRGQNVTFRCDPISEHNRLYWYRQTLGQGPEFLTYFQNEAQLEKSRLLSDRFSAERPKGSFSTLEIQRTEQGDSAMYLCASSLGPGNQPQHFGDGTRLSIL.

This sequence joins TRBV29-1 and TRBJ2-1; D is perhaps TRBD2 (6 bases). The germline CDR1 and CDR2 sequences are SQVTM and ANQGSEA. The CDR3 sequence is 15 residues long. The ends were cut back, 1 base at V and 7 bases at J, with 17 bases in the middle. The CDR3 DNA is TGCAGCGTTGAAGTTAGGGCAGGGACTGTGAATGAGCAGTTCTTC. Translating it yields CSVEVRAGTVNEQFF.

The chain employs TRBV13 and TRBJ2-2; D is perhaps TRBD2 (6 bases). V dropped 4 bases and J dropped 2 bases, with 14 bases sitting between them. This CDR3 is built from 16 residues. CDR1 and CDR2 (germline): PRHDT, FYEKMQ (reference sequence). The CDR3 sequence: CASSYQAGENTGELFF. The DNA for the CDR3 is TGTGCCAGCAGCTACCAAGCGGGCGAAAACACCGGGGAGCTGTTTTTT.

The CDR3 loop reads CASSWGLDRDYTF. For the CDR3, the DNA is TGTGCCAGCAGTTGGGGTTTGGACAGGGACTACACCTTC. The chain uses TRBV6-5 and TRBJ1-2; 8 positions agree with TRBD1. V lost 4 bases, J lost 10 bases, and 8 bases stayed unmatched. CDR1 and CDR2 (germline): MNHEY, SVGAGI. The CDR3 is 13 residues long.

This chain uses TRBV29-1 with TRBJ2-3; the D is unclear. The CDR3 covers 15 residues. V was trimmed by 1 base and J by 0 bases, leaving 11 bases between them. CDR1 SQVTM and CDR2 ANQGSEA come from the germline V gene. CDR3 nucleotides: TGCAGCGTTGAAGTCCCGAGCTTTAGCACAGATACGCAGTATTTT. It is translated as CSVEVPSFSTDTQYF.

The rearrangement links TRBV6-4 to TRBJ2-7, with 7 bases identical to TRBD1. This CDR3 region has 20 residues. Germline V gene lookup returns CDR1 MRHNA and CDR2 SNTAGT. V lost 1 base and J lost 0; bases outside the gene matches: 18. In nucleotides, the CDR3 is TGTGCCAGCAGTGACTTCCCACCGCGCCCTCAGGGGGTATCCTCCTACGAGCAGTACTTC. Its translation: CASSDFPPRPQGVSSYEQYF.

The rearrangement joins TRBV5-1 to TRBJ1-1; TRBD1 matches 7 bases. V lost 4 bases and J lost 1; bases outside the gene matches: 4. The CDR3 sequence is 14 residues long. In germline, CDR1 is SGHRS, CDR2 YFSETQ. The CDR3 loop is CASSRGQANTEAFF. The DNA for the CDR3 is TGCGCCAGCAGCCGTGGACAGGCGAACACTGAAGCTTTCTTT. Using reference TRBV5-1 and TRBJ1-1 for the parts outside the CDR3, the full variable domain is KAGVTQTPRYLIKTRGQQVTLSCSPISGHRSVSWYQQTPGQGLQFLFEYFSETQRNKGNFPGRFSGRQFSNSRSEMNVSTLELGDSALYLCASSRGQANTEAFFGQGTRLTVV.

The J gene is TRBJ2-1, the V gene TRBV28; D remains unclear. This CDR3 contains 16 residues. Trimming took 7 bases from V and 0 from J, leaving 16 bases between them. Germline V CDR1 and CDR2: MDHEN, SYDVKM. CDR3 amino acids: CASTSQKTDSYNEQFF. The DNA for the CDR3 is TGTGCCAGCACATCACAAAAGACTGACTCCTACAATGAGCAGTTCTTC. Using reference TRBV28 and TRBJ2-1 for the parts outside the CDR3, the full variable domain is DVKVTQSSRYLVKRTGEKVFLECVQDMDHENMFWYRQDPGLGLRLIYFSYDVKMKEKGDIPEGYSVSREKKERFSLILESASTNQTSMYLCASTSQKTDSYNEQFFGPGTRLTVL.

This sequence joins TRBV7-2 and TRBJ2-7; tentatively, D is TRBD1 (5 bases). This CDR3 has 13 amino acids. The germline V and J ends were trimmed by 4 bases and 5 bases, with 12 bases remaining between them. Per the germline V gene, CDR1 is SGHTA and CDR2 is FQGNSA. The DNA for the CDR3 is TGTGCCAGCAGCTGGGGCATTTTGAACGAGCAGTACTTC. It is translated as CASSWGILNEQYF.

The chain uses TRBV10-3 and TRBJ1-1; the match to TRBD1 covers 7 bases. This CDR3 is built from 16 residues. Unmatched junction bases numbered 8, after V lost 1 base and J lost 3 bases. Per germline, CDR1 ENHRY and CDR2 SYGVKD. The CDR3 loop is CAISEFRQGGDTEAFF. CDR3 DNA sequence: TGTGCCATCAGTGAGTTCAGACAGGGAGGTGACACTGAAGCTTTCTTT.

V gene TRBV2 combines with J gene TRBJ2-7; TRBD1 matches at 7 bases. V lost 6 bases and J lost 2; bases outside the gene matches: 4. Germline V CDR1 and CDR2: SNHLY, FYNNEI. The CDR3 is made up of 13 amino acids. CDR3 sequence reads: CASRRQGAYEQYF. The CDR3 bases are TGTGCCAGCAGAAGGCAGGGGGCCTACGAGCAGTACTTC.

The rearrangement joins TRBV19 to TRBJ2-3; 14 bases map to TRBD2. The CDR3 extends over 16 amino acids. J was trimmed by 1 base and V by 5 bases; bases with no gene match: 2. CDR1 and CDR2 from the germline V gene are LNHDA and SQIVND (reference sequence). The CDR3 region has the DNA TGTGCCAGTAGTGTGACTAGCGGGAGGGGCACAGATACGCAGTATTTT. Translation gives CASSVTSGRGTDTQYF.

CDR3 protein: CASSIDGSGVEAFF. CDR3 nucleotides: TGTGCCAGTAGTATAGACGGGTCCGGGGTTGAAGCTTTCTTT. The chain combines TRBV19 with TRBJ1-1; D is unresolved. The germline V gene has CDR1 LNHDA and CDR2 SQIVND (reference sequence). The CDR3 has 14 residues. V lost 0 bases, J lost 7 bases, and 12 bases lay in between.

This clone was recorded once. V and J are TRBV28 and TRBJ1-1; D not resolved. The V end was cut by 7 bases, the J end by 14 bases, with 20 bases between. There are 12 residues in the CDR3. Germline CDR1 MDHEN, CDR2 SYDVKM. CDR3 sequence (DNA): TGTGCCAGCAAAAACGAACCGGGTAAAGTCTTCTTT. Translating gives CASKNEPGKVFF.

The sample holds one count of this clone. The chain couples TRBV5-1 to TRBJ2-7; TRBD1 is a possible D gene (6 bases). Trimming pared 4 bases from V and 2 bases from J, leaving 25 bases between. Germline CDR1 is SGHRS and CDR2 is YFSETQ. This CDR3 is built from 18 residues. DNA for the CDR3: TGCGCCAGCAGCAACCCCATGAGAATGACAGGAAAAACCTACGAGCAGTACTTC. Its protein product is CASSNPMRMTGKTYEQYF. The full variable domain, with the rest looked up from reference TRBV5-1 and TRBJ2-7, is KAGVTQTPRYLIKTRGQQVTLSCSPISGHRSVSWYQQTPGQGLQFLFEYFSETQRNKGNFPGRFSGRQFSNSRSEMNVSTLELGDSALYLCASSNPMRMTGKTYEQYFGPGTRLTVT.